The 23 T cell receptor beta chains given below trace back to one sample, sequenced in a study of shared clonotypes between healthy human individuals. The table came from immunoSEQ multiplex PCR; TCRdb's copy has only in-frame clones and leaves some out. The sample shows over a million clones, around 97% of them seen only once. The sample taken for sequencing was naive CD4+ T cells sorted from blood. The sample's subset: CD45RA+ positively selected. These receptors were collected from a man between 25 and 39 years old in good health.

A remark on this clone: The sample contains more than one DNA sequence encoding this CDR3. J is TRBJ2-7 and V is TRBV27; D assignment may be TRBD1 or TRBD2 (5 bases each). The CDR3 loop spans 12 amino acids. Germline V gives CDR1 MNHEY, CDR2 SMNVEV (reference sequence). With 3 bases removed from V and 6 bases from J, the gap between germline ends came to 9 bases. The CDR3: CASSFRGAEQYF. The CDR3 nucleotides read TGTGCCAGCAGTTTTAGGGGAGCCGAGCAGTACTTC.

With regard to this clone: Distinct nucleotide sequences in the sample also encode this CDR3. The rearrangement links TRBV7-2 to TRBJ1-1, with a possible D match to TRBD1 (5 bases). The CDR3 spans 15 residues. CDR1 is SGHTA, CDR2 FQGNSA, per germline. Trimming left V 1 base short and J 1 base short, with 10 bases between. The CDR3 region is CASSLVGTGNTEAFF. The CDR3, as DNA: TGTGCCAGCAGCTTAGTCGGTACAGGGAACACTGAAGCTTTCTTT.

This clone was counted a few times. The chain has TRBV14 and TRBJ1-2; weak D call: TRBD1 (5 bases). V lost 3 bases, J lost 4 bases, and 12 bases lay in between. The length of the CDR3 is 14 residues. In germline, CDR1 is SGHDN, CDR2 FVKESK. The CDR3 sequence: CASSHQRGAYGYTF. CDR3 sequence (DNA): TGTGCCAGCAGCCATCAGCGAGGGGCCTATGGCTACACCTTC.

This sequence joins TRBV7-2 and TRBJ2-1; 13 bases agree with TRBD2. The CDR3 is made up of 15 amino acids. CDR1 SGHTA and CDR2 FQGNSA come from the germline V gene. V trimming: 8 bases; J trimming: 9 bases; junction bases outside the gene matches: 10. CDR3 sequence (DNA): TGTGCCAGCCGCCTGGGACTAGCGGGATGGTTTGAGCAGTTCTTC. It is translated as CASRLGLAGWFEQFF.

The chain recombines TRBV28 with TRBJ2-7; 8 nucleotides align to TRBD1. Germline V gene data show CDR1 as MDHEN and CDR2 as SYDVKM. V shed 6 bases, J shed 5 bases, and the junction held 12 bases outside the gene matches. This CDR3 region has 15 residues. CDR3 loop: CASRTGTGPFHEQYF. CDR3 in DNA: TGTGCCAGCAGAACCGGGACAGGACCTTTTCACGAGCAGTACTTC. Drawing the rest from reference TRBV28 and TRBJ2-7, the complete variable domain is DVKVTQSSRYLVKRTGEKVFLECVQDMDHENMFWYRQDPGLGLRLIYFSYDVKMKEKGDIPEGYSVSREKKERFSLILESASTNQTSMYLCASRTGTGPFHEQYFGPGTRLTVT.

V is TRBV19 and J is TRBJ2-7; 8 positions agree with TRBD1. The J segment lost 7 bases and the V segment lost 5 bases, leaving 10 bases of the junction unmatched. The CDR3 totals 14 residues. Germline assignment: CDR1 LNHDA and CDR2 SQIVND (reference sequence). CDR3 loop: CASSSHQGAREQYF. For the CDR3, the DNA is TGTGCCAGTAGTTCCCACCAGGGGGCACGGGAGCAGTACTTC.

The chain recombines TRBV5-4 with TRBJ2-2; D possibly corresponds to TRBD1 (6 bases). V shed 1 base and J shed 2 bases, with 15 bases lying between them. The CDR3 has 17 amino acids. The germline V gene has CDR1 SGHNT and CDR2 YYREEE (reference sequence). CDR3 region: CASSLSGQLTNTGELFF. In DNA form, the CDR3 reads TGTGCCAGCAGCTTGTCCGGACAGCTGACAAACACCGGGGAGCTGTTTTTT. Complete variable domain (other parts from reference TRBV5-4 and TRBJ2-2): ETGVTQSPTHLIKTRGQQVTLRCSSQSGHNTVSWYQQALGQGPQFIFQYYREEENGRGNFPPRFSGLQFPNYSSELNVNALELDDSALYLCASSLSGQLTNTGELFFGEGSRLTVL.

This chain joins TRBV28 and TRBJ2-2; TRBD2 agrees at 10 bases. The germline V gene has CDR1 MDHEN and CDR2 SYDVKM. This CDR3 contains 16 residues. The V gene end was trimmed by 2 bases and the J gene end by 3 bases; junction bases not matched to a gene: 3. CDR3 coding DNA: TGTGCCAGCAGTTTAATCGGGACTAGCGACACCGGGGAGCTGTTTTTT. Translated, it gives CASSLIGTSDTGELFF.

The chain employs TRBV7-8 and TRBJ2-3; D is unclear. The germline V and J ends were trimmed by 7 bases and 4 bases, with 6 bases remaining between them. The CDR3 is 11 amino acids. Germline V gene data show CDR1 as SGHVS and CDR2 as FQNEAQ. The CDR3 sequence: CASKYADTQYF. The CDR3 DNA follows: TGTGCCAGCAAGTATGCAGATACGCAGTATTTT.

V and J are TRBV5-4 and TRBJ1-5, with D perhaps TRBD1 (5 bases). CDR3 size: 14 residues. V shed 4 bases and J shed 5 bases, with 13 bases lying between them. Germline loops: CDR1 SGHNT, CDR2 YYREEE (reference sequence). DNA of the CDR3: TGTGCCAGCAGCCCCTGGGGGGTCGATCAGCCCCAGCATTTT. This codes for CASSPWGVDQPQHF.

This clone was picked up a small number of times. The sample contains more than one DNA sequence encoding this CDR3. V usage is TRBV7-2 and J usage is TRBJ1-5; D not resolved. The CDR3 has 12 amino acids. With 0 bases removed from V and 3 bases from J, the gap between germline ends came to 0 bases. Per germline, CDR1 SGHTA and CDR2 FQGNSA. In DNA form, the CDR3 reads TGTGCCAGCAGCTTAGCCAATCAGCCCCAGCATTTT. Translated, it gives CASSLANQPQHF.

The J gene is TRBJ2-2, the V gene TRBV18, with a tentative D call TRBD1 (6 bases). The V end lost 4 bases, the J end lost 3 bases, and 9 bases lay between the germline ends. Germline CDR1 and CDR2: KGHSH and LQKENI. CDR3 length: 14 residues. CDR3 DNA sequence: TGTGCCAGCTCACGGGACACCGACACCGGGGAGCTGTTTTTT. Protein: CASSRDTDTGELFF.

The rearrangement uses TRBV7-8 and TRBJ1-2, with D unclear. Trimming took off 3 bases at V and 7 bases at J, with 6 bases between the two ends. CDR3 length equals 11 residues. Germline CDR1 SGHVS, CDR2 FQNEAQ. The CDR3 spells CASSLEGGYTF. CDR3 nucleotides: TGTGCCAGCAGCTTGGAGGGTGGCTACACCTTC. Drawing the rest from reference TRBV7-8 and TRBJ1-2, the complete variable domain is GAGVSQSPRYKVAKRGQDVALRCDPISGHVSLFWYQQALGQGPEFLTYFQNEAQLDKSGLPSDRFFAERPEGSVSTLKIQRTQQEDSAVYLCASSLEGGYTFGSGTRLTVV.

This chain links TRBV28 with TRBJ2-7, with a possible D match to TRBD1 (6 bases). The CDR3 is 15 residues long. V was shortened by 4 bases and J by 4 bases, with 17 bases between the two germline ends. Per germline, CDR1 MDHEN and CDR2 SYDVKM. The chain's CDR3 is CASSSPTGMVYEQYF. In DNA, the CDR3 is TGTGCCAGCAGTTCCCCGACAGGTATGGTTTACGAGCAGTACTTC.

The rearrangement links TRBV19 to TRBJ2-1; 8 nucleotides align to TRBD2. V lost 4 bases and J lost 12; bases outside the gene matches: 5. The germline V gene has CDR1 LNHDA and CDR2 SQIVND (reference sequence). The CDR3 loop spans 12 amino acids. CDR3 sequence: CASSKTSAGQFF. The CDR3 DNA is TGTGCCAGTAGTAAGACTAGCGCTGGGCAGTTCTTC.

The chain combines TRBV11-2 with TRBJ1-4; 7 positions match TRBD1. This CDR3 contains 14 residues. The V gene's germline CDR1 is SGHAT and CDR2 FQNNGV. The V gene end was trimmed by 5 bases and the J gene end by 8 bases; junction bases not matched to a gene: 8. The CDR3 DNA reads TGTGCCAGCAGCGGTGACAGGGATGGAGAAAAACTGTTTTTT. Its protein is CASSGDRDGEKLFF.

J is TRBJ2-1 and V is TRBV19; TRBD2 matches 14 bases. Germline trimming cut 6 bases from V and 1 base from J; bases unmatched to any gene: 17. CDR3 length equals 21 residues. In germline, CDR1 is LNHDA, CDR2 SQIVND (reference sequence). In DNA, the CDR3 is TGTGCCAGTAGCCTCATACAGGGGACTAGCGGGAGCCTGAGATCCTACAATGAGCAGTTCTTC. Protein sequence: CASSLIQGTSGSLRSYNEQFF.

The chain couples TRBV5-5 to TRBJ2-1; a possible D gene is TRBD1 (6 bases). Germline V CDR1 and CDR2: SGHKS, YYEKEE (reference sequence). V was trimmed by 4 bases and J by 3 bases, leaving 20 bases between them. This CDR3 comprises 17 residues. The CDR3 protein is CASSQSDRIIVYNEQFF. CDR3 nucleotides: TGTGCCAGCAGCCAGAGCGACAGGATTATAGTCTACAATGAGCAGTTCTTC.

The chain carries TRBV5-1 and TRBJ2-1; no definite D call. V lost 1 base, J lost 4 bases, and 6 bases lay in between. This CDR3 region has 13 residues. CDR1 is SGHRS, CDR2 YFSETQ, per germline. The CDR3 is CASSLSEYNEQFF. The CDR3 DNA follows: TGCGCCAGCAGCTTGTCGGAATACAATGAGCAGTTCTTC.

On this clone itself: Other nucleotide sequences from this sample produce the same CDR3. The rearrangement uses TRBV28 and TRBJ2-2, with a possible D match to TRBD2 (5 bases). The CDR3 spans 13 residues. Germline V gene sequence: CDR1 MDHEN, CDR2 SYDVKM. Trimming removed 5 bases at V and 4 bases at J, with 8 bases between. The CDR3 reads CASSPRGTGELFF. CDR3 in DNA: TGTGCCAGCAGTCCCCGGGGCACCGGGGAGCTGTTTTTT. Based on the CDR3 plus reference TRBV28 and TRBJ2-2, the full variable domain is DVKVTQSSRYLVKRTGEKVFLECVQDMDHENMFWYRQDPGLGLRLIYFSYDVKMKEKGDIPEGYSVSREKKERFSLILESASTNQTSMYLCASSPRGTGELFFGEGSRLTVL.

The CDR3 sequence: CASSVRRDGTEAFF. The CDR3 nucleotides are TGCGCCAGCAGTGTCCGAAGGGATGGGACTGAAGCTTTCTTT. The chain combines TRBV10-1 with TRBJ1-1; D is unresolved. From germline, CDR1 is WNHNN and CDR2 SYGVQD (reference sequence). The length of the CDR3 is 14 residues. Between the trimmed V and J ends, which lost 4 bases and 5 bases, there was a span of 14 bases.

J is TRBJ2-3 and V is TRBV18; 7 bases are a match to TRBD1. The germline V gene encodes CDR1 KGHSH and CDR2 LQKENI. V lost 6 bases to trimming and J lost 2 bases; unmatched junction nucleotides: 2. The CDR3 extends over 13 amino acids. The CDR3 sequence: CASSGQVTDTQYF. The CDR3 DNA sequence: TGTGCCAGCTCTGGACAGGTCACAGATACGCAGTATTTT. Combining the CDR3 with reference TRBV18 and TRBJ2-3 gives the whole variable domain NAGVMQNPRHLVRRRGQEARLRCSPMKGHSHVYWYRQLPEEGLKFMVYLQKENIIDESGMPKERFSAEFPKEGPSILRIQQVVRGDSAAYFCASSGQVTDTQYFGPGTRLTVL.

The rearrangement links TRBV5-1 to TRBJ1-4; a weak D match, TRBD1 (5 bases). This CDR3 has 14 residues. The germline V gene has CDR1 SGHRS and CDR2 YFSETQ. V lost 5 bases, J lost 8 bases, and 16 bases lay in between. CDR3 sequence reads: CASSKTGRKEKLFF. The DNA for the CDR3 is TGCGCCAGCAGTAAAACAGGAAGGAAGGAAAAACTGTTTTTT.